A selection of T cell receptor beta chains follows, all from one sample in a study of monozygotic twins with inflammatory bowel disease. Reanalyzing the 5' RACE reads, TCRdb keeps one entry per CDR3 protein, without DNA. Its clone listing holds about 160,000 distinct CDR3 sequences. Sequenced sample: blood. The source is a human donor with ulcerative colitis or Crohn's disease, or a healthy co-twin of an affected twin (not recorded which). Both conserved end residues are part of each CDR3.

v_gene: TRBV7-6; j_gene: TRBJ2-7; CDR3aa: CASSPFRGLAGGRLSYEQYF
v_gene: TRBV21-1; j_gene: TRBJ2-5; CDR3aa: CASSKRDRQRETQYF
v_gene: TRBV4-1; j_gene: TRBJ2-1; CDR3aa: CASSLRLAGGEDNEQFF
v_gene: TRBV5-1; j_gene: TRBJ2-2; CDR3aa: CATSGGAESNGELFF
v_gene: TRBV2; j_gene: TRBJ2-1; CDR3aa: CASSATGTGYLNEQFF
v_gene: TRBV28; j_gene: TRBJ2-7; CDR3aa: CASSLFEGSGNVVEQYF
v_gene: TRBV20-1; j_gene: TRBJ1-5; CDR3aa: CSARRGRRAGIGNQPQHF
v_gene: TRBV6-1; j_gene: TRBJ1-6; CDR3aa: CASSEPDRGNSPLHF
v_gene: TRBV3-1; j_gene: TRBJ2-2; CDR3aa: CASSQEWLAGEDGELFF
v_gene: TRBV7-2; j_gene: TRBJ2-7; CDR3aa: CASSLGRVGGVTHF
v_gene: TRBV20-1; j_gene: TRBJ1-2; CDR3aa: CSARGTGSHYGYTF
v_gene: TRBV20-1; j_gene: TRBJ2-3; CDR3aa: CSAASGHPDTQYF
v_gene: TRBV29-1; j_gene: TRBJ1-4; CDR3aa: CSASRNEKLFF
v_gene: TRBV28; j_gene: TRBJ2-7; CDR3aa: CASSLGPRGSYEQYF
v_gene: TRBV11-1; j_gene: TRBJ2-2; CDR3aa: CASSLRRTSGSNTGELFF
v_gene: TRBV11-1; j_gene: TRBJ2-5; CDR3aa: CASSSFIMRGVSKETQYF
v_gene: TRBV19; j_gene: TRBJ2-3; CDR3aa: CASKLGAPDTDTQYF
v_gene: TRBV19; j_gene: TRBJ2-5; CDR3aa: CASSSGTDRETQYF
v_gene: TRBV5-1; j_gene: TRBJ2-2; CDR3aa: CASRWDSPITGELFF
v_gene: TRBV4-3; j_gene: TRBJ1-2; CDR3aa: CASSQARQGAGGYTF
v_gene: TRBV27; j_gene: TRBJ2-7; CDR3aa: CASAMVGYEQYF
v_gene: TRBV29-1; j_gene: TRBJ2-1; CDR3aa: CSEIGLGSSYNEQFF
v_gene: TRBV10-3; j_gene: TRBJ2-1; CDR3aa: CAISESPLDEQFF
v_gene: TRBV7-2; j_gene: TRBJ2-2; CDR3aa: CASSLRARPNTGELFF
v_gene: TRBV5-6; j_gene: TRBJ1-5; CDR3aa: CASSLAGGPPYQPQHF
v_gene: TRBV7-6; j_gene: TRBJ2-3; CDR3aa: CASTSGIPREDTQYF
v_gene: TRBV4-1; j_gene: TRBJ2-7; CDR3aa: CASSRGVTASYEQYF
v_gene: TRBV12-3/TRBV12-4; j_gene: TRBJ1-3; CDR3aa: CASSRTGYSGNTIYF
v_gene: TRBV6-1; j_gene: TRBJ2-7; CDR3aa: CATRPRPLYEQYF
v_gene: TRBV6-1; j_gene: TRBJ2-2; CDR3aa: CASTPLVGLKSGELFF
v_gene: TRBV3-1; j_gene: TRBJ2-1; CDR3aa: CASSRQGASGSYNEQFF
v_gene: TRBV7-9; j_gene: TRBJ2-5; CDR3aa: CATRNGAWRETQYF
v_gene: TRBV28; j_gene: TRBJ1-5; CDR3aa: CASVGDGASPQHF
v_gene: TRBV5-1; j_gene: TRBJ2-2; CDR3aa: CASSYRQGAGELFF
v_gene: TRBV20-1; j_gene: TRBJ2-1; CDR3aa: CSVVPAGQHEQFF
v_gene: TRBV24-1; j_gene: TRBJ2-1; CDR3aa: CATSDSTSGRANEQFF
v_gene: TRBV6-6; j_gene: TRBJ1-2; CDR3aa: CASSRQVLYGYTF
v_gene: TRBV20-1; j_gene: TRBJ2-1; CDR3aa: CSARAPGQGGNEQFF
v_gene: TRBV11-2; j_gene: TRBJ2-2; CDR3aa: CASSLVPSGGAGTGELFF
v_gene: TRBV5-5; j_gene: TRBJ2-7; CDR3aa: CASSPQHFSEQYF
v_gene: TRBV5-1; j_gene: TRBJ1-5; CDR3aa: CASSLDLRRRHNQPQHF
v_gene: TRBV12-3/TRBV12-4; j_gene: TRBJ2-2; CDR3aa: CASSLYRSNGELFF
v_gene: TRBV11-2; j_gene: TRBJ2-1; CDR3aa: CASSSGGGLAGYNEQFF
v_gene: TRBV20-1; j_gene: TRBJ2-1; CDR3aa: CSARVGTYGLFF
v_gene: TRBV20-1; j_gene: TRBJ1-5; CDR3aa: CSARGAGAGPQHF